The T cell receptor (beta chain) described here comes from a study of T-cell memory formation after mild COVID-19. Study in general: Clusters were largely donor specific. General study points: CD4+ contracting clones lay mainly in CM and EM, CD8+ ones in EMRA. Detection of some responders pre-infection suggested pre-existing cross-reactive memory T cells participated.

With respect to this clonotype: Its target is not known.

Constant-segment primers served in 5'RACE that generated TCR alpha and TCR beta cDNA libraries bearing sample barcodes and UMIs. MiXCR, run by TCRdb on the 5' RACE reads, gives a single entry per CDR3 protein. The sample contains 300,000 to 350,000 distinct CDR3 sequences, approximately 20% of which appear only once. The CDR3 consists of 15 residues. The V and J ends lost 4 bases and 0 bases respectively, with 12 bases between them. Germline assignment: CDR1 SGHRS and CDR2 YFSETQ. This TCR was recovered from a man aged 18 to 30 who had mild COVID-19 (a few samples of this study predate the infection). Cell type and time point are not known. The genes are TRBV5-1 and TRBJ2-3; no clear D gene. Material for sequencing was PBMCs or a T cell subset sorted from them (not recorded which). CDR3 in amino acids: CASSTDGSSTDTQYF. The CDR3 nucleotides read TGCGCCAGCAGCACAGACGGTTCTAGCACAGATACGCAGTATTTT. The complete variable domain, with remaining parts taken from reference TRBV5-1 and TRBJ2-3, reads KAGVTQTPRYLIKTRGQQVTLSCSPISGHRSVSWYQQTPGQGLQFLFEYFSETQRNKGNFPGRFSGRQFSNSRSEMNVSTLELGDSALYLCASSTDGSSTDTQYFGPGTRLTVL.